The source of this T cell receptor beta chain is a study of regulatory T cells in long-lasting Graves disease. Study-level information: Disease was considered persistent Graves' disease after over 5 years of antithyroid drugs (with positive TSH receptor antibodies).

The time point denotes: persistent/refractory GD, antithyroid drugs over 5 years with positive TRAb. PBMC-derived RNA was used for the TCR library. Findings and limits, study-wide: The work looked only at peripheral blood and did not look at thyroid tissue. TRBV28, TRBJ1-2 and TRBJ2-5 emerged as the favored segments in persistent disease.

Through Arm-PCR of CDR3 regions and iRepertoire HTBI primers, TCR beta libraries were built. TCRdb fed the multiplex PCR reads into MiXCR, producing one record per CDR3 protein. The repertoire consists of about 450,000 distinct CDR3 sequences, with about a quarter occurring once and the leading ten covering around 26%. CDR1 is LNHDA, CDR2 SQIVND, per germline (reference sequence). CDR3 length: 13 amino acids. The V segment lost 9 bases and the J segment 4 bases; nucleotides outside the gene matches: 1. This clonotype was observed a handful of times. The antigen is undetermined. The chain recombines TRBV19 with TRBJ2-1, with 12 bases that match TRBD2. The origin of this receptor is a female donor with Graves disease. Here the sequenced sample was peripheral blood mononuclear cells (PBMCs), taken when the disease was refractory, from a patient treated with antithyroid drugs. CDR3 nucleotide sequence: TGTGCCAGCGGGACTAGCGGGTACAATGAGCAGTTCTTC. Protein sequence: CASGTSGYNEQFF.